These 21 T cell receptor beta chains share one sample of origin, sequenced in a study of blood T cells in healthy people across ages. Sample-barcoded 5' priming and a J-beta primer mix drove a second PCR of 7 to 11 cycles. TCRdb redid the calling of the 5' RACE reads with MiXCR, one entry per CDR3 protein. The table includes over 950,000 distinct CDR3 sequences, roughly 50% detected once. The sequencing sample was made of blood. The receptors were gathered from a woman aged 55-69 years in good health.

Ten or more counts support this clonotype. This sequence joins TRBV27 and TRBJ1-2, with 7 bases lining up with TRBD1. Germline assignment: CDR1 MNHEY and CDR2 SMNVEV (reference sequence). The CDR3 spans 15 residues. V lost 2 bases to trimming and J lost 2 bases; unmatched junction nucleotides: 5. The CDR3 DNA reads as TGTGCCAGCAGTTTAAAGGGGGCGTCGAACTATGGCTACACCTTC. The encoded protein is CASSLKGASNYGYTF.

This clonotype occurred a few times. The rearrangement joins TRBV12-3 or TRBV12-4 to TRBJ2-3; D unresolved. CDR3 length: 11 amino acids. Deletions cut 4 bases from V and 6 bases from J, with 5 bases between. In nucleotides, the CDR3 is TGTGCCAGCAGTTGGGTTGATACGCAGTATTTT. It specifies CASSWVDTQYF.

This clonotype turned up a few times. The rearrangement uses TRBV4-1 and TRBJ2-3; D uncertain. Germline assignment: CDR1 MGHRA and CDR2 YSYEKL. This CDR3 contains 14 residues. Trimming removed 3 bases at V and 0 bases at J, with 7 bases between. The CDR3 reads CASSQAVSTDTQYF. DNA for the CDR3: TGCGCCAGCAGCCAGGCGGTTAGCACAGATACGCAGTATTTT.

The sample holds a few counts of this clonotype. This chain uses TRBV10-2 with TRBJ2-3; TRBD2 matches 7 bases. CDR3 length: 18 residues. Trimming took 8 bases from V and 1 from J; bases not matched to a gene: 18. From germline, CDR1 is WSHSY and CDR2 SAAADI. The chain's CDR3 is CASGPGVGEGHRTDTQYF. CDR3 sequence (DNA): TGCGCCAGCGGACCGGGGGTGGGGGAGGGCCACCGCACAGATACGCAGTATTTT.

The DNA for the CDR3 is TGCGCCAGCAGCCAACATCCTGGGACTGAAGCTTTCTTT. Protein sequence: CASSQHPGTEAFF. J is TRBJ1-1 and V is TRBV4-3; D not certain. CDR3 length: 13 amino acids. The germline V and J ends were trimmed by 2 bases and 5 bases, with 9 bases remaining between them. Germline-derived CDR1 and CDR2 are LGHNA and YSLEER.

This clonotype was counted between two and nine times. V is TRBV6-5 and J is TRBJ2-7; TRBD2 agrees at 7 bases. V dropped 4 bases and J dropped 4; count of bases not matched to a gene: 7. The CDR3 runs 14 residues. CDR1 is MNHEY, CDR2 SVGAGI, per germline. DNA for the CDR3: TGTGCCAGCAGTTGGACTAGATTGGGATACGAGCAGTACTTC. Its protein is CASSWTRLGYEQYF.

V and J are TRBV4-3 and TRBJ1-5; tentatively, D is TRBD1 (6 bases). The ends were cut back, 3 bases at V and 0 bases at J, with 12 bases in the middle. This CDR3 is 16 amino acids long. Germline-derived CDR1 and CDR2 are LGHNA and YSLEER. CDR3 sequence reads: CASSQGYRVSNQPQHF. The CDR3, as DNA: TGCGCCAGCAGCCAGGGATACAGGGTTAGCAATCAGCCCCAGCATTTT.

This sequence joins TRBV7-8 and TRBJ2-7; TRBD2 might be the D (6 bases). In germline, CDR1 is SGHVS, CDR2 FQNEAQ. The V end lost 5 bases, the J end lost 0 bases, and 23 bases lay between the germline ends. This CDR3 comprises 18 residues. The CDR3 coding sequence is TGTGCCAGCAGCCCTAGGTCCGTGAGCGGGCTCAGCTCCTACGAGCAGTACTTC. Encoded protein: CASSPRSVSGLSSYEQYF.

V usage is TRBV2 and J usage is TRBJ2-7; TRBD2 aligns across 8 bases. Germline lookup yields CDR1 SNHLY and CDR2 FYNNEI. This CDR3 comprises 15 residues. With V trimmed by 5 bases and J by 4 bases, 10 bases remained unmatched. CDR3 sequence: CASSISPGLGYEQYF. CDR3 coding DNA: TGTGCCAGCAGTATAAGCCCGGGACTAGGTTACGAGCAGTACTTC.

The V and J genes are TRBV7-9 and TRBJ2-5; TRBD1 might be the D (6 bases). Germline V gene data show CDR1 as SEHNR and CDR2 as FQNEAQ (reference sequence). This CDR3 has 14 residues. V dropped 8 bases and J dropped 11 bases, with 24 bases sitting between them. CDR3 in DNA: TGTGCCAGCGGCACCTGGACAGCGTTGGGGGAGCAGTACTTC. It yields the protein CASGTWTALGEQYF.

This clonotype came up once. The V and J genes are TRBV7-6 and TRBJ1-6; D perhaps matches TRBD1 (5 bases). V gave up 5 bases and J gave up 7 bases, with 12 bases separating them. From germline, CDR1 is SGHVS and CDR2 FNYEAQ. This CDR3 spans 14 amino acids. CDR3 DNA sequence: TGTGCCAGCAGCGCGGGACCGAGAAATTCACCCCTCCACTTT. Protein sequence: CASSAGPRNSPLHF.

The chain links TRBV4-1 to TRBJ1-2; the match to TRBD1 covers 9 bases. Germline loops: CDR1 MGHRA, CDR2 YSYEKL. V lost 2 bases and J lost 2; bases outside the gene matches: 3. The CDR3 totals 15 residues. CDR3 in amino acids: CASSQRTGVNYGYTF. Here the CDR3 DNA reads TGCGCCAGCAGCCAACGGACAGGGGTGAACTATGGCTACACCTTC.

The J gene is TRBJ2-2, the V gene TRBV15, with 9 nucleotides matching TRBD1. The V gene's germline CDR1 is LNHNV and CDR2 YYDKDF (reference sequence). The V segment lost 1 base and the J segment 3 bases; nucleotides outside the gene matches: 6. This CDR3 contains 17 residues. The CDR3 sequence is CATSRGRTGVYTGELFF. The CDR3 DNA is TGTGCCACCAGCAGAGGCCGGACAGGGGTGTACACCGGGGAGCTGTTTTTT.

The chain links TRBV6-2 or TRBV6-3 to TRBJ2-1; no definite D call. The CDR3 spans 13 residues. Germline CDR1 is MNHEY and CDR2 is SVGEGT. Trimming shortened V by 8 bases and J by 0 bases, and 8 bases separated the two germline ends. The CDR3 nucleotides are TGTGCCAGCCTGAGCCGCTCCTACAATGAGCAGTTCTTC. As protein: CASLSRSYNEQFF.

The rearrangement links TRBV9 to TRBJ1-4; D remains unclear. Between the trimmed V and J ends, which lost 0 bases and 0 bases, there was a span of 6 bases. This CDR3 has 15 amino acids. The germline gives CDR1 SGDLS, CDR2 YYNGEE. The CDR3 here is CASSVGRATNEKLFF. The CDR3 bases are TGTGCCAGCAGCGTAGGTCGTGCAACTAATGAAAAACTGTTTTTT.

This clonotype was counted a single time. The chain carries TRBV30 and TRBJ1-1; tentatively, D is TRBD1 (5 bases). Trimming removed 5 bases from V and 1 base from J, with 5 bases in between. CDR1 is GTSNPN, CDR2 SVGIG, per germline (reference sequence). This CDR3 region has 11 residues. The CDR3 loop is CAWGQNTEAFF. The CDR3 nucleotides are TGTGCCTGGGGACAGAACACTGAAGCTTTCTTT.

The chain employs TRBV3-1 and TRBJ2-7, with a tentative D call TRBD2 (6 bases). The CDR3 sequence is 16 residues long. The V gene lost 0 bases and the J gene lost 5 bases, with 17 bases spanning the gap. The germline CDR1 and CDR2 sequences are LGHDT and YNNKEL (reference sequence). For the CDR3, the DNA is TGTGCCAGCAGCCAAGATATGCGGGGAGCCTTTAACGAGCAGTACTTC. This gives the protein CASSQDMRGAFNEQYF.

The rearrangement joins TRBV7-2 to TRBJ2-7, with D possibly TRBD1 on 5 matching bases. Germline V gives CDR1 SGHTA, CDR2 FQGNSA. Trimming cost V 5 bases and J 2 bases, with 13 bases left between them. The CDR3 runs 14 residues. The CDR3 nucleotides read TGTGCCAGCAGCCACGGACAACCCCCCTACGAGCAGTACTTC. Encoded protein: CASSHGQPPYEQYF. Full variable domain (remainder filled in from reference TRBV7-2 and TRBJ2-7): GAGVSQSPSNKVTEKGKDVELRCDPISGHTALYWYRQSLGQGLEFLIYFQGNSAPDKSGLPSDRFSAERTGGSVSTLTIQRTQQEDSAVYLCASSHGQPPYEQYFGPGTRLTVT.

The chain combines TRBV27 with TRBJ2-7, with D hard to call. CDR3 size: 13 residues. Germline V gives CDR1 MNHEY, CDR2 SMNVEV (reference sequence). The V gene lost 3 bases and the J gene lost 6 bases, with 12 bases spanning the gap. For the CDR3, the DNA is TGTGCCAGCAGTTTTCCCCCTGGCCGCGAGCAGTACTTC. Translated, it gives CASSFPPGREQYF.

The CDR3 DNA reads TGCGCCAGCAGCCAAGAAGGAGGGGGATGCGAGACCCAGTACTTC. Protein sequence: CASSQEGGGCETQYF. V gene TRBV4-1 combines with J gene TRBJ2-7; D may match TRBD1 or TRBD2 (6 bases each). The end of the DNA is better explained by TRBJ2-5, so the J call may be wrong. Germline assignment: CDR1 MGHRA and CDR2 YSYEKL. The CDR3 spans 15 residues.

This clonotype was picked up a small number of times. The V call is TRBV6-2 or TRBV6-3, the J call TRBJ2-5, with D unclear. This CDR3 contains 11 residues. Trimming left V 6 bases short and J 6 bases short, with 8 bases between. Germline V lookup: CDR1 MNHEY, CDR2 SVGEGT. CDR3 in DNA: TGTGCCAGCAGGGGGTCTAAGACCCAGTACTTC. Encoded protein: CASRGSKTQYF.